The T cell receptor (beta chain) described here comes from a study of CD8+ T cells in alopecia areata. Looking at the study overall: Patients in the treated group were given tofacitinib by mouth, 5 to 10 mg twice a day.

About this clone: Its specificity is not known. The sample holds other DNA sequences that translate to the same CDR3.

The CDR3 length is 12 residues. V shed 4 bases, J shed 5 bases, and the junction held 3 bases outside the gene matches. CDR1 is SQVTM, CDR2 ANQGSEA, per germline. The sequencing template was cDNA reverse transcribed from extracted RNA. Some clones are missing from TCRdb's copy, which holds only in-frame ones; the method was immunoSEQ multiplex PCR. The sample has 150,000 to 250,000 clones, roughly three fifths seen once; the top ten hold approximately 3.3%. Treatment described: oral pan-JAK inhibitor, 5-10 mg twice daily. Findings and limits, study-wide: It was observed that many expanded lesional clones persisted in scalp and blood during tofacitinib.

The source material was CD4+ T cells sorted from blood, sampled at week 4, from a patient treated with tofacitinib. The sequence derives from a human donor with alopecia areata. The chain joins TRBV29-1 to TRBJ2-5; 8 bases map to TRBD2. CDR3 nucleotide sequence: TGCAGCGTTGTGCGGGGGGAGGAGACCCAGTACTTC. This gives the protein CSVVRGEETQYF.